The entry below gives a single TCR beta chain sequence along with its context. V dropped 1 base and J dropped 1 base, with 8 bases sitting between them. The CDR3 loop spans 14 amino acids. CDR1 is MNHNS and CDR2 is SASEGT in the germline V gene. The sample comes from a study of blood T cell repertoires in COVID-19. Assay: immunoSEQ multiplex PCR; the TCRdb copy retains only in-frame clones and omits some. The sample holds over 100,000 clones; about 87% are singletons and the top ten take less than 3.5%. Sequencing used peripheral blood. The chain carries TRBV6-1 and TRBJ2-7, with D possibly being TRBD1 (6 bases). The origin of this receptor is a man in his forties or fifties with active or convalescent COVID-19. CDR3 protein: CASSEVGTSYEQYV. The DNA for the CDR3 is TGTGCCAGCAGTGAAGTGGGGACATCCTACGAGCAGTACGTC.